The sequence of this T cell receptor (beta chain) was determined in a study of shared clonotypes between healthy human individuals. TCRdb's copy holds only in-frame clones and misses some; the assay was immunoSEQ multiplex PCR. The sample carries hundreds of thousands of clones, around 96% recorded once. V was pared by 2 bases and J by 2 bases, with 9 bases of the junction left unmatched. The germline CDR1 and CDR2 sequences are LGHNT and FRNRAP. This CDR3 region has 17 residues. Findings and limits, study-wide: Sequencing depth was expected to affect clonotype sharing among donors.

Naive CD8 cells lacked CD45RO and underwent positive selection for CCR7, leaving out terminally differentiated effector memory CD45RA+ cells. Turning to this clone: Antigen specificity is unknown.

The specimen was naive CD8+ T cells sorted from blood. V and J are TRBV12-5 and TRBJ2-3, with 8 bases that match TRBD2. The origin of this receptor is a woman under 40 in good health. The CDR3 nucleotides read TGTGCTAGTGGTTTGTCCGGACTAGCAGCTCTCACAGATACGCAGTATTTT. This sequence encodes CASGLSGLAALTDTQYF.